These T cell receptor beta chains were read from a single sample in a study of cytomegalovirus exposure and HLA in healthy donors. This table comes from immunoSEQ multiplex PCR, and its TCRdb copy is limited to in-frame clones, with some not included. The sample consists of more than 250,000 clones, about nine tenths of them appearing once. The sequenced sample was PBMCs. Every receptor here comes from a woman younger than 45 in good health and CMV-seropositive. The CDR3 runs from the conserved cysteine through the conserved F or W. The order of the fields is V gene, J gene, D gene, CDR3 protein. A D gene is named only where the DNA matches it firmly.

TRBV4-1	TRBJ2-5	TRBD1	CASSRPDREPETQYF
TRBV27	TRBJ2-1	NA	CASSLRLASRNEQFF
TRBV18	TRBJ2-2	NA	CASLPTGTGELFF
TRBV6-1	TRBJ1-5	NA	CASSGDTGQPQHF
TRBV6-5	TRBJ1-1	NA	CASSYAGMNTEAFF
TRBV4-2	TRBJ1-1	TRBD1	CASSQDDRGRMGTEAFF
TRBV18	TRBJ2-7	NA	CASSPPLQAYEQYF
TRBV4-2	TRBJ1-6	TRBD1	CASSPGQGNSPLHF
TRBV6-1	TRBJ2-3	NA	CASSEAPAASGLYTQYF
TRBV28	TRBJ2-3	TRBD2	CASTLTGLAGVDTQYF
TRBV9	TRBJ1-1	NA	CASSVVGGGTEAFF
TRBV29-1	TRBJ1-2	NA	CSVGTTTLVYGYTF
TRBV7-9	TRBJ2-7	NA	CASSPRQKAYEQYF
TRBV9	TRBJ2-1	TRBD1	CASSVGTGVADEQFF
TRBV11-2	TRBJ1-2	TRBD1	CASSLGQGALGYGYTF
TRBV4-1	TRBJ2-5	TRBD2	CASSQVTAGGPGETQYF
TRBV19	TRBJ2-1	NA	CASSIEARLNEQFF
TRBV28	TRBJ2-7	TRBD2	CASNMGGAKDEQYF
TRBV28	TRBJ1-3	NA	CASSLGGITDTIYF
TRBV7-3	TRBJ2-2	NA	CASSLSGLGGELFF
TRBV6-4	TRBJ1-2	NA	CASSDSPQGEEGYTF
TRBV27	TRBJ2-3	TRBD1	CASTTFRGQGAADTQYF
TRBV25-1	TRBJ2-1	TRBD1	CASSVGAGGYEQFF
TRBV6-1	TRBJ2-6	NA	CASSESGRNVLTF
TRBV7-3	TRBJ2-2	NA	CASSPFPNTGELFF
TRBV5-1	TRBJ2-1	TRBD1	CASSLDRGPPLDEQFF
TRBV11-2	TRBJ1-2	NA	CASSQMRGARGF
TRBV18	TRBJ2-1	NA	CASSPTVSYNEQFF
TRBV14	TRBJ1-2	TRBD1	CASSQLRDRGRLDYGYTF
TRBV25-1	TRBJ2-1	TRBD1	CASGDSNEQFF
TRBV5-4	TRBJ2-1	NA	CASSGSGEQFF
TRBV28	TRBJ1-2	NA	CASSLLGAEGYTF
TRBV9	TRBJ2-7	TRBD1	CASSVDLQGAYEQYF
TRBV4-3	TRBJ2-5	NA	CASSANQETQYF
TRBV2	TRBJ2-1	NA	CASSERDEQFF